What follows are 23 T cell receptor beta chains derived from one specimen sequenced in a study of human T cells and chemical hapten exposure. Noted time point: pre-sensitization, week 0. Treatment of the sample: therapeutic diphenylcyclopropenone sensitization with weekly scalp DPC. TCRdb processed the RACE reads anew with MiXCR; each CDR3 protein has one entry. Among some 400,000 distinct CDR3 sequences listed, 5% to 6.5% were seen once. This sample comprised whole blood, obtained in connection with sensitization to the hapten diphenylcyclopropenone (DPC). All receptors derive from a woman aged 45-65 years with alopecia areata. Some clones in this sample may be carry-over from other donors' samples.

V and J are TRBV15 and TRBJ1-5; D may be TRBD1 (6 bases). Germline V lookup: CDR1 LNHNV, CDR2 YYDKDF (reference sequence). The CDR3 consists of 19 residues. V was pared by 1 base and J by 2 bases, with 21 bases between. CDR3 nucleotides: TGTGCCACCAGCAGAGCCTTTAGGACAGTCGATAGAGGCAATCAGCCCCAGCATTTT. Translated: CATSRAFRTVDRGNQPQHF.

This clonotype was observed many times. J is TRBJ2-1 and V is TRBV5-1; D uncertain. Deletions cut 4 bases from V and 2 bases from J, with 4 bases between. This CDR3 contains 12 residues. Germline loops: CDR1 SGHRS, CDR2 YFSETQ. The CDR3 nucleotides read TGCGCCAGCAGCGGCACCTACAATGAGCAGTTCTTC. This codes for CASSGTYNEQFF. The complete variable domain, with remaining parts taken from reference TRBV5-1 and TRBJ2-1, reads KAGVTQTPRYLIKTRGQQVTLSCSPISGHRSVSWYQQTPGQGLQFLFEYFSETQRNKGNFPGRFSGRQFSNSRSEMNVSTLELGDSALYLCASSGTYNEQFFGPGTRLTVL.

This clonotype was observed many times. The V call is TRBV29-1, the J call TRBJ1-1; D is uncertain. The CDR3 loop spans 13 amino acids. Germline CDR1 SQVTM, CDR2 ANQGSEA. V was shortened by 3 bases and J by 3 bases, with 11 bases between the two germline ends. The CDR3 nucleotides are TGCAGCGTTGAGATTAACCGAGACACTGAAGCTTTCTTT. Amino acid sequence: CSVEINRDTEAFF.

This clonotype has more than one count but fewer than ten. The gene calls are TRBV9 and TRBJ1-3; a weak D match, TRBD1 (6 bases). This CDR3 region has 15 residues. V shed 4 bases and J shed 2 bases, with 13 bases lying between them. Germline CDR1 is SGDLS and CDR2 is YYNGEE. The CDR3 coding sequence is TGTGCCAGCAGCCTACAGGGTGGCACTGGAAACACCATATATTTT. As protein: CASSLQGGTGNTIYF.

Ten or more counts support this clonotype. The J gene is TRBJ1-1, the V gene TRBV29-1, with a possible D match to TRBD1 (6 bases). Germline values: CDR1 SQVTM, CDR2 ANQGSEA. V was pared by 4 bases and J by 5 bases, with 8 bases between. This CDR3 spans 11 amino acids. The CDR3 bases are TGCAGCGTTGGACAGGTTACTGAAGCTTTCTTT. This encodes CSVGQVTEAFF.

This clonotype was counted between two and nine times. V gene TRBV28 combines with J gene TRBJ2-7; D unresolved. V was pared by 10 bases and J by 0 bases, with 19 bases between. Germline CDR1 MDHEN, CDR2 SYDVKM. The CDR3 runs to 15 residues. CDR3 sequence reads: CATDRTAPDSYEQYF. The CDR3 DNA is TGTGCCACCGATAGGACGGCGCCAGACTCCTACGAGCAGTACTTC.

This clonotype was recorded at least ten times. The chain has TRBV2 and TRBJ2-7; 9 bases line up with TRBD2. The trim removed 6 bases at V and 4 bases at J, leaving 4 bases unmatched. There are 13 residues in the CDR3. The germline CDR1 and CDR2 sequences are SNHLY and FYNNEI. CDR3 loop: CASRLAGDYEQYF. The DNA for the CDR3 is TGTGCCAGCAGGTTAGCGGGGGATTACGAGCAGTACTTC. Looking up the rest from reference TRBV2 and TRBJ2-7 gives the full variable domain: EPEVTQTPSHQVTQMGQEVILRCVPISNHLYFYWYRQILGQKVEFLVSFYNNEISEKSEIFDDQFSVERPDGSNFTLKIRSTKLEDSAMYFCASRLAGDYEQYFGPGTRLTVT.

This clonotype turned up a few times. The chain recombines TRBV28 with TRBJ2-3, with D perhaps TRBD2 (6 bases). There are 14 residues in the CDR3. The germline V and J ends were trimmed by 5 bases and 2 bases, with 11 bases remaining between them. The germline V gene encodes CDR1 MDHEN and CDR2 SYDVKM. CDR3 protein: CASSPGVYTDTQYF. The CDR3, as DNA: TGTGCCAGCAGTCCGGGGGTGTACACAGATACGCAGTATTTT. The full variable domain, its missing parts supplied by reference TRBV28 and TRBJ2-3, is DVKVTQSSRYLVKRTGEKVFLECVQDMDHENMFWYRQDPGLGLRLIYFSYDVKMKEKGDIPEGYSVSREKKERFSLILESASTNQTSMYLCASSPGVYTDTQYFGPGTRLTVL.

The rearrangement joins TRBV3-1 to TRBJ2-3, with D perhaps TRBD1 (5 bases). This CDR3 contains 15 residues. Germline CDR1 LGHDT, CDR2 YNNKEL (reference sequence). V was pared by 3 bases and J by 1 base, with 11 bases between. DNA of the CDR3: TGTGCCAGCAGCCAGCAGGTCAGGGGCACAGATACGCAGTATTTT. Protein sequence: CASSQQVRGTDTQYF.

About this clonotype itself: A read error may be the cause here, since a much bigger clone is one base away. J is TRBJ1-1 and V is TRBV9; 10 bases are a match to TRBD1. The CDR3 contains 16 residues. The germline gives CDR1 SGDLS, CDR2 YYNGEE. V lost 4 bases and J lost 1; bases outside the gene matches: 7. The CDR3 DNA reads TGTGCCAGCAGCCCCCAGACAGGGGGCACGAACACTGAAGCTTTCTTT. This codes for CASSPQTGGTNTEAFF.

This chain uses TRBV5-6 with TRBJ1-5, with a possible D match to TRBD1 (6 bases). CDR3 length equals 17 residues. Germline loops: CDR1 SGHDT, CDR2 YYEEEE. Between the trimmed V and J ends, which lost 2 bases and 7 bases, there was a span of 22 bases. The CDR3 DNA reads TGTGCCAGCAGCTTTTCCCCTAGGGACATTAAGGGGCAGCCCCAGCATTTT. Translated, it gives CASSFSPRDIKGQPQHF. The full variable domain, completed using reference TRBV5-6 and TRBJ1-5, is DAGVTQSPTHLIKTRGQQVTLRCSPKSGHDTVSWYQQALGQGPQFIFQYYEEEERQRGNFPDRFSGHQFPNYSSELNVNALLLGDSALYLCASSFSPRDIKGQPQHFGDGTRLSIL.

The genes are TRBV20-1 and TRBJ1-1; D is possibly TRBD1 (6 bases). Germline lookup yields CDR1 DFQATT and CDR2 SNEGSKA (reference sequence). V lost 0 bases and J 9 bases, leaving 14 bases between the germline ends. The CDR3 length is 13 residues. The CDR3: CSARETLTGQAFF. CDR3 DNA: TGCAGTGCTAGAGAAACCCTGACAGGCCAAGCTTTCTTT.

The sample holds many counts of this clonotype. This chain uses TRBV21-1 with TRBJ2-1. TRBV21-1 represents a pseudogene. CDR3 length equals 12 residues. CDR3 residues: CASSSYDNEQFF. For the CDR3, the DNA is TGTGCCAGCAGCTCATATGACAATGAGCAGTTCTTC.

This clonotype has ten or more counts. The CDR3 sequence is CSVGGVLLTDTQYF. CDR3 coding DNA: TGCAGCGTTGGGGGTGTGCTCCTGACAGATACGCAGTATTTT. The chain couples TRBV29-1 to TRBJ2-3; no definite D call. Germline V lookup: CDR1 SQVTM, CDR2 ANQGSEA. This CDR3 contains 14 residues. Trimming removed 4 bases at V and 3 bases at J, with 14 bases between.

This clonotype has a count of ten or more. The gene calls are TRBV6-2 or TRBV6-3 and TRBJ2-1, with 14 bases matching TRBD2. There are 15 residues in the CDR3. With V trimmed by 4 bases and J by 9 bases, 5 bases remained unmatched. Germline V CDR1 and CDR2: MNHEY, SVGEGT. The CDR3 nucleotides read TGTGCCAGCAGTTTGACTAGCGGGAGGGCCAGTGAGCAGTTCTTC. This gives the protein CASSLTSGRASEQFF.

V usage is TRBV12-3 or TRBV12-4 and J usage is TRBJ1-1, with TRBD1 as a possible D gene (6 bases). The CDR3 runs to 15 residues. Trimming left V 7 bases short and J 1 base short, with 16 bases between. Here the CDR3 reads CASNRKQGKNTEAFF. In DNA form, the CDR3 reads TGTGCCAGCAATCGAAAACAGGGTAAGAACACTGAAGCTTTCTTT.

The gene calls are TRBV6-6 and TRBJ1-3; 8 positions match TRBD1. V lost 4 bases to trimming and J lost 4 bases; unmatched junction nucleotides: 15. CDR1 is MNHNY, CDR2 SVGAGI, per germline (reference sequence). The CDR3 has 18 amino acids. The CDR3 here is CASSSTDRGGFGGNTIYF. The CDR3 region has the DNA TGTGCCAGCAGTTCTACCGACAGGGGCGGATTTGGCGGAAACACCATATATTTT.

This clonotype showed up many times. The V call is TRBV29-1, the J call TRBJ2-5, with D perhaps matching TRBD1 (7 bases). The germline V gene encodes CDR1 SQVTM and CDR2 ANQGSEA. The CDR3 runs to 14 residues. Trimming cost V 4 bases and J 6 bases, with 18 bases left between them. CDR3 bases: TGCAGCGTTGTCAGACAGGGAGGATTGAAGACCCAGTACTTC. It specifies CSVVRQGGLKTQYF.

Only a few counts were recorded for this clonotype. J is TRBJ1-5 and V is TRBV24-1; TRBD1 might be the D (6 bases). This CDR3 is 13 amino acids long. V was trimmed by 6 bases and J by 9 bases, leaving 14 bases between them. Per the germline V gene, CDR1 is KGHDR and CDR2 is SFDVKD. The CDR3 spells CATSMSGESPQHF. CDR3 DNA: TGTGCCACCAGTATGTCAGGGGAATCGCCCCAGCATTTT.

This clonotype was counted only a few times. The V and J genes are TRBV9 and TRBJ1-6; the D gene is possibly TRBD1 (6 bases). The V end lost 0 bases, the J end lost 6 bases, and 10 bases lay between the germline ends. The germline gives CDR1 SGDLS, CDR2 YYNGEE. The length of the CDR3 is 15 residues. The CDR3, as DNA: TGTGCCAGCAGCGTAGTAGGGGGAACTAATTCACCCCTCCACTTT. It translates to CASSVVGGTNSPLHF.

The chain has TRBV6-6 and TRBJ2-3; tentatively, D is TRBD1 or TRBD2 (5 bases each). Between the trimmed V and J ends, which lost 9 bases and 6 bases, there was a span of 22 bases. The CDR3 runs to 15 residues. The germline gives CDR1 MNHNY, CDR2 SVGAGI (reference sequence). CDR3 DNA sequence: TGTGCCAGTAAAAAGGTCGGGACCCAGCAGGATACGCAGTATTTT. This sequence encodes CASKKVGTQQDTQYF.

This clonotype turned up a few times. The CDR3 loop reads CASGDRGATYNEQFF. In DNA form, the CDR3 reads TGTGCCAGCGGTGACAGGGGGGCTACCTACAATGAGCAGTTCTTC. V is TRBV3-1 and J is TRBJ2-1, with 9 bases lining up with TRBD1. V was pared by 8 bases and J by 2 bases, with 7 bases of the junction left unmatched. CDR1 is LGHDT and CDR2 is YNNKEL in the germline V gene (reference sequence). The CDR3 contains 15 residues.

The J gene is TRBJ2-3, the V gene TRBV20-1; the match to TRBD2 covers 12 bases. This CDR3 has 14 amino acids. The V segment lost 1 base and the J segment 6 bases; nucleotides outside the gene matches: 2. Looked up from germline, CDR1 is DFQATT and CDR2 is SNEGSKA (reference sequence). The CDR3 loop is CSARGLAGVDTQYF. As DNA, the CDR3 is TGCAGTGCTAGAGGACTAGCGGGAGTTGATACGCAGTATTTT.